Presented here are 26 T cell receptor beta chains from one specimen sequenced in a study of blood T cell repertoires in COVID-19. Data came from immunoSEQ multiplex PCR; TCRdb stores just in-frame clones and leaves some out. This repertoire shows around 62,000 clones, roughly 92% found once; its top ten account for about 2.6%. Sequencing was performed on peripheral blood. The receptors here all came from a man aged 65 to 85 with active COVID-19.

V and J are TRBV24-1 and TRBJ2-3, with 9 bases that match TRBD1. The CDR3 spans 18 residues. Trimming removed 3 bases from V and 1 base from J; junction bases left unmatched: 10. Germline CDR1 reads KGHDR; CDR2 reads SFDVKD. The CDR3 loop reads CATSDGGTGKGGTDTQYF. Written as DNA, the CDR3 is TGTGCCACCAGTGATGGCGGGACAGGGAAAGGTGGCACAGATACGCAGTATTTT.

This clone came up once. The genes are TRBV5-1 and TRBJ2-3; 10 bases match TRBD2. Per germline, CDR1 SGHRS and CDR2 YFSETQ. J gave up 4 bases and V 4 bases, and 3 bases lay outside the gene matches. This CDR3 spans 14 amino acids. The CDR3 region has the DNA TGCGCCAGCAGCAATAGCGGGGGGCCAGATACGCAGTATTTT. Translating it yields CASSNSGGPDTQYF.

The CDR3 nucleotides are TGTGCCAGTAGTCCCCGTGGGGGGGCGGGCACCGGGGAGCTGTTTTTT. This gives the protein CASSPRGGAGTGELFF. The chain recombines TRBV19 with TRBJ2-2; a possible D gene is TRBD2 (7 bases). V was shortened by 5 bases and J by 4 bases, with 17 bases between the two germline ends. The CDR3 has 16 amino acids. Germline assignment: CDR1 LNHDA and CDR2 SQIVND (reference sequence). The complete variable domain, with remaining parts taken from reference TRBV19 and TRBJ2-2, reads DGGITQSPKYLFRKEGQNVTLSCEQNLNHDAMYWYRQDPGQGLRLIYYSQIVNDFQKGDIAEGYSVSREKKESFPLTVTSAQKNPTAFYLCASSPRGGAGTGELFFGEGSRLTVL.

V usage is TRBV5-1 and J usage is TRBJ2-7; 8 bases agree with TRBD2. The CDR3 runs 15 residues. CDR1 and CDR2 (germline): SGHRS, YFSETQ. Trimming at V came to 4 bases and at J to 1 base, leaving 7 bases not matched to a gene. The CDR3 is CASSLQRGWSYEQYF. The CDR3 nucleotides read TGCGCCAGCAGCCTACAGCGGGGGTGGTCCTACGAGCAGTACTTC.

The J gene is TRBJ1-2, the V gene TRBV28, with 8 bases lining up with TRBD1. The CDR3 has 13 residues. J was trimmed by 3 bases and V by 6 bases; bases with no gene match: 3. CDR1 is MDHEN and CDR2 is SYDVKM in the germline V gene. CDR3 coding DNA: TGTGCCAGCAGGGCAGGGGGCGACTATGGCTACACCTTC. Translating it yields CASRAGGDYGYTF.

The sample holds one count of this clone. The rearrangement uses TRBV19 and TRBJ2-2; D may be TRBD2 (7 bases). Between the trimmed V and J ends, which lost 1 base and 4 bases, there was a span of 10 bases. The V gene's germline CDR1 is LNHDA and CDR2 SQIVND (reference sequence). This CDR3 has 15 residues. This CDR3 reads CASSIGGGGTGELFF. DNA for the CDR3: TGTGCCAGTAGTATAGGGGGGGGCGGCACCGGGGAGCTGTTTTTT.

A few counts support this clone. This sequence joins TRBV3-1 (or the pseudogene TRBV3-2) and TRBJ1-5; 8 nucleotides align to TRBD1. The V segment lost 3 bases and the J segment 2 bases; nucleotides outside the gene matches: 3. CDR3 length equals 15 residues. Germline V lookup: CDR1 LGHDT, CDR2 YNNKEL (reference sequence). Here the CDR3 reads CASSHMGQGNQPQHF. The CDR3 coding sequence is TGTGCCAGCAGCCATATGGGACAGGGCAATCAGCCCCAGCATTTT.

The CDR3 region has the DNA TGTGCCAGCAGCCCAAACCTTAGACAGTACGACCTGTCCGGGGAGCTGTTTTTT. Its protein is CASSPNLRQYDLSGELFF. V is TRBV3-1 (or the pseudogene TRBV3-2) and J is TRBJ2-2; D perhaps matches TRBD1 (5 bases). Germline CDR1 reads LGHDT; CDR2 reads YNNKEL (reference sequence). CDR3 length: 18 amino acids. With 4 bases removed from V and 6 bases from J, the gap between germline ends came to 24 bases.

The chain links TRBV6-2 or TRBV6-3 to TRBJ2-7, with a weak D call TRBD1 (6 bases). V shed 0 bases and J shed 5 bases, with 20 bases lying between them. Germline-derived CDR1 and CDR2 are MNHEY and SVGEGT. The CDR3 totals 17 residues. In nucleotides, the CDR3 is TGTGCCAGCAGTTACTCAAGCTCCGGCCAGGGGAACCACGAGCAGTACTTC. It specifies CASSYSSSGQGNHEQYF.

The chain has TRBV12-3 or TRBV12-4 and TRBJ1-3; TRBD1 agrees at 7 bases. With V trimmed by 9 bases and J by 0 bases, 2 bases remained unmatched. The CDR3 is made up of 13 amino acids. The CDR3 region is CASGQVSGNTIYF. CDR3 in DNA: TGTGCCAGTGGACAGGTCTCTGGAAACACCATATATTTT.

V is TRBV6-5 and J is TRBJ2-3; 9 positions match TRBD2. The junction had 6 bases not matched to a gene; V was cut back by 8 bases and J by 0 bases. CDR1 is MNHEY and CDR2 is SVGAGI in the germline V gene. The CDR3 totals 15 residues. The DNA of the CDR3 is TGTGCCAGCCGGCTAGCGGGGCCAAGCACAGATACGCAGTATTTT. This gives the protein CASRLAGPSTDTQYF.

The gene calls are TRBV7-2 and TRBJ2-1, with 10 positions matching TRBD2. This CDR3 comprises 14 residues. Trimming at V came to 6 bases and at J to 6 bases, leaving 5 bases not matched to a gene. Germline CDR1 and CDR2: SGHTA and FQGNSA. The DNA of the CDR3 is TGTGCCAGCAGTATAACTAGCGGGGTCAATGAGCAGTTCTTC. It is translated as CASSITSGVNEQFF.

Here the CDR3 DNA reads TGCAGTGCTAGTCAGGGGGTCCCAGAGACCCAGTACTTC. It specifies CSASQGVPETQYF. The chain joins TRBV20-1 to TRBJ2-5; 7 bases fit TRBD1. J gave up 4 bases and V 3 bases, and 5 bases lay outside the gene matches. The CDR3 extends over 13 amino acids. The germline CDR1 and CDR2 sequences are DFQATT and SNEGSKA (reference sequence).

The chain joins TRBV5-1 to TRBJ2-3; TRBD2 matches 9 bases. Losses at the gene ends were 7 bases for V and 0 bases for J; bases not matched to a gene: 9. The CDR3 is 16 residues long. In germline, CDR1 is SGHRS, CDR2 YFSETQ. CDR3 coding DNA: TGCGCCAGCTCCCCCCTTAGCGGGGGAAGCACAGATACGCAGTATTTT. Translated, it gives CASSPLSGGSTDTQYF. Filled out from reference TRBV5-1 and TRBJ2-3, the complete variable domain reads KAGVTQTPRYLIKTRGQQVTLSCSPISGHRSVSWYQQTPGQGLQFLFEYFSETQRNKGNFPGRFSGRQFSNSRSEMNVSTLELGDSALYLCASSPLSGGSTDTQYFGPGTRLTVL.

The V and J genes are TRBV2 and TRBJ1-5; D may be TRBD1 (5 bases). With 5 bases removed from V and 7 bases from J, the gap between germline ends came to 12 bases. The germline V gene encodes CDR1 SNHLY and CDR2 FYNNEI. The CDR3 extends over 13 amino acids. CDR3 amino acids: CASSNPGVQPQHF. The CDR3 DNA reads TGTGCCAGCAGTAACCCGGGGGTCCAGCCCCAGCATTTT.

This chain joins TRBV6-2 or TRBV6-3 and TRBJ1-6, with a weak D call TRBD1 (6 bases). Germline assignment: CDR1 MNHEY and CDR2 SVGEGT. The CDR3 totals 14 residues. Trimming took off 2 bases at V and 6 bases at J, with 8 bases between the two ends. The CDR3 loop reads CASSYGQLNSPLHF. CDR3 nucleotide sequence: TGTGCCAGCAGTTACGGACAGCTTAATTCACCCCTCCACTTT.

The genes are TRBV2 and TRBJ2-1, with TRBD2 matching 7 bases. The germline gives CDR1 SNHLY, CDR2 FYNNEI. Trimming cost V 1 base and J 2 bases; bases outside gene matches: 2. This CDR3 region has 15 residues. In DNA, the CDR3 is TGTGCCAGCAGTGAAGGTGGGGGGGCCTACAATGAGCAGTTCTTC. Its translation: CASSEGGGAYNEQFF.

The V gene is TRBV11-2, the J gene TRBJ1-1; 8 nucleotides agree with TRBD1. Per germline, CDR1 SGHAT and CDR2 FQNNGV. The CDR3 extends over 17 amino acids. Trimming at V came to 5 bases and at J to 1 base, leaving 12 bases not matched to a gene. The CDR3 here is CASSTRDRLSTNTEAFF. As DNA, the CDR3 is TGTGCCAGCAGCACACGGGACAGGCTTAGTACGAACACTGAAGCTTTCTTT.

The rearrangement joins TRBV4-3 to TRBJ2-7, with 7 bases fitting TRBD1. With 1 base clipped from V and 1 base from J, the junction kept 10 bases outside the gene matches. Germline lookup yields CDR1 LGHNA and CDR2 YSLEER. This CDR3 has 17 residues. The DNA for the CDR3 is TGCGCCAGCAGCCAAGGGGCCGCAGGGACAGATTCCTACGAGCAGTACTTC. This encodes CASSQGAAGTDSYEQYF.

The rearrangement joins TRBV6-5 to TRBJ1-1, with 7 bases aligning to TRBD1. V gave up 9 bases and J gave up 1 base; unmatched junction bases: 8. Germline V gives CDR1 MNHEY, CDR2 SVGAGI. The CDR3 spans 14 residues. Here the CDR3 DNA reads TGTGCCAGACGACACAGGGGACAGAACACTGAAGCTTTCTTT. The encoded protein is CARRHRGQNTEAFF.

The rearrangement uses TRBV13 and TRBJ2-3; 9 nucleotides line up with TRBD2. The CDR3 is made up of 15 amino acids. The trim removed 5 bases at V and 3 bases at J, leaving 6 bases unmatched. CDR1 is PRHDT, CDR2 FYEKMQ, per germline (reference sequence). In DNA form, the CDR3 reads TGTGCCAGCAGCCCGACTAGCGGCGGGACAGATACGCAGTATTTT. Its translation is CASSPTSGGTDTQYF.

The count of this clone is one. The rearrangement joins TRBV3-1 (or the pseudogene TRBV3-2) to TRBJ2-7, with 9 bases fitting TRBD2. The CDR3 runs 17 residues. The germline gives CDR1 LGHDT, CDR2 YNNKEL (reference sequence). Germline trimming cut 0 bases from V and 0 bases from J; bases unmatched to any gene: 6. The CDR3 protein is CASSQEEGLAISYEQYV. DNA of the CDR3: TGTGCCAGCAGCCAAGAGGAGGGACTAGCTATCTCCTACGAGCAGTACGTC.

The CDR3 sequence is CASSPAGTGFTGELFF. CDR3 bases: TGCGCCAGCAGCCCAGCCGGGACAGGGTTCACCGGGGAGCTGTTTTTT. V and J are TRBV4-1 and TRBJ2-2; TRBD1 matches 9 bases. With 4 bases clipped from V and 4 bases from J, the junction kept 7 bases outside the gene matches. Germline values: CDR1 MGHRA, CDR2 YSYEKL. The CDR3 has 16 residues.

For the CDR3, the DNA is TGTGCCAGCAGCTTAAACGCAGGGTCTGGAAACACCATATATTTT. This sequence encodes CASSLNAGSGNTIYF. The chain combines TRBV7-2 with TRBJ1-3; possible D gene TRBD1, 5 bases. V was clipped by 2 bases and J by 1 base, with 9 bases between them. Germline assignment: CDR1 SGHTA and CDR2 FQGNSA. The CDR3 runs to 15 residues.

The chain joins TRBV11-2 to TRBJ1-4, with D unresolved. The V and J ends lost 4 bases and 0 bases respectively, with 18 bases between them. The germline CDR1 and CDR2 sequences are SGHAT and FQNNGV. The CDR3 is 18 amino acids. The CDR3 DNA reads TGTGCCAGCAGCTCAACAGCTCCCAGGTCTGCAACTAATGAAAAACTGTTTTTT. It encodes CASSSTAPRSATNEKLFF. Looking up the rest from reference TRBV11-2 and TRBJ1-4 gives the full variable domain: EAGVAQSPRYKIIEKRQSVAFWCNPISGHATLYWYQQILGQGPKLLIQFQNNGVVDDSQLPKDRFSAERLKGVDSTLKIQPAKLEDSAVYLCASSSTAPRSATNEKLFFGSGTQLSVL.

V and J are TRBV19 and TRBJ2-1, with D possibly matching TRBD2 (7 bases). The CDR3 has 15 amino acids. The V end lost 6 bases, the J end lost 0 bases, and 12 bases lay between the germline ends. Germline V gives CDR1 LNHDA, CDR2 SQIVND (reference sequence). The CDR3 sequence: CASRPGGSSYNEQFF. The CDR3 DNA sequence: TGTGCCAGTAGACCGGGGGGCAGCTCCTACAATGAGCAGTTCTTC.